One and the same sample provided the 25 T cell receptor beta chains below, sequenced in a study of blood T cell repertoires in COVID-19. The repertoire was sequenced with immunoSEQ multiplex PCR; TCRdb's copy has only in-frame clones and lacks some. The sample lists 95,000 or so clones; under 90% were seen once. Sequencing used peripheral blood. The receptors were gathered from a woman in her 70s with acute or convalescent COVID-19.

V is TRBV28 and J is TRBJ2-1, with 8 positions matching TRBD1. Trimming cost V 6 bases and J 6 bases; bases outside gene matches: 10. The germline CDR1 and CDR2 sequences are MDHEN and SYDVKM. The CDR3 extends over 15 amino acids. CDR3 DNA: TGTGCCAGCAGCAGCGCAGGGGGCAATGTCAATGAGCAGTTCTTC. This codes for CASSSAGGNVNEQFF.

The J gene is TRBJ1-6, the V gene TRBV5-1; D is possibly TRBD1 (5 bases). The V gene's germline CDR1 is SGHRS and CDR2 YFSETQ. Between the trimmed V and J ends, which lost 3 bases and 8 bases, there was a span of 12 bases. The CDR3 runs 14 residues. The CDR3 region is CASSSTETYSPLHF. The CDR3, as DNA: TGCGCCAGCAGCTCGACAGAGACCTATTCACCCCTCCACTTT.

The V and J genes are TRBV7-2 and TRBJ2-1; D gene unclear. Trimming took off 5 bases at V and 11 bases at J, with 13 bases between the two ends. The length of the CDR3 is 12 residues. Germline-derived CDR1 and CDR2 are SGHTA and FQGNSA. CDR3 in amino acids: CASSPNTQQQFF. The CDR3 bases are TGTGCCAGCAGCCCCAATACTCAACAGCAGTTCTTC.

DNA of the CDR3: TGTGCCAGCAGTTTATGGCAGGGCTATGGCTACACCTTC. It is translated as CASSLWQGYGYTF. The gene calls are TRBV27 and TRBJ1-2; TRBD1 is a possible D gene (5 bases). The CDR3 is 13 residues long. Germline-derived CDR1 and CDR2 are MNHEY and SMNVEV (reference sequence). V was clipped by 1 base and J by 4 bases, with 7 bases between them.

The genes are TRBV19 and TRBJ2-2; 13 bases agree with TRBD2. Germline lookup yields CDR1 LNHDA and CDR2 SQIVND (reference sequence). J lost 0 bases, V lost 1 base, and 2 bases had no gene match. The CDR3 covers 18 residues. CDR3 amino acids: CASSIAGTSGTNTGELFF. CDR3 sequence (DNA): TGTGCCAGTAGTATAGCAGGGACTAGCGGGACGAACACCGGGGAGCTGTTTTTT. The full variable domain, its missing parts supplied by reference TRBV19 and TRBJ2-2, is DGGITQSPKYLFRKEGQNVTLSCEQNLNHDAMYWYRQDPGQGLRLIYYSQIVNDFQKGDIAEGYSVSREKKESFPLTVTSAQKNPTAFYLCASSIAGTSGTNTGELFFGEGSRLTVL.

V usage is TRBV7-2 and J usage is TRBJ2-7; D not certain. The ends were cut back, 1 base at V and 4 bases at J, with 8 bases in the middle. The CDR3 extends over 13 amino acids. CDR1 is SGHTA, CDR2 FQGNSA, per germline. The CDR3 nucleotides are TGTGCCAGCAGCTTAGATCCGGGTTACGAGCAGTACGTC. This codes for CASSLDPGYEQYV.

The chain recombines TRBV25-1 with TRBJ2-2; 7 bases align to TRBD1. Germline CDR1 and CDR2: MGHDK and SYGVNS. The CDR3 consists of 15 residues. The V segment lost 5 bases and the J segment 0 bases; nucleotides outside the gene matches: 3. The CDR3 sequence is CASSRDRANTGELFF. The CDR3 coding sequence is TGTGCCAGCAGTAGGGACAGAGCGAACACCGGGGAGCTGTTTTTT.

V is TRBV5-4 and J is TRBJ2-3; 7 bases are a match to TRBD1. This CDR3 region has 14 residues. The V gene's germline CDR1 is SGHNT and CDR2 YYREEE (reference sequence). J gave up 2 bases and V 4 bases, and 4 bases lay outside the gene matches. DNA of the CDR3: TGTGCCAGCAGCCTACAGGGGCCCACAGATACGCAGTATTTT. Its protein product is CASSLQGPTDTQYF.

The chain is built from TRBV11-2 and TRBJ1-6; 7 positions match TRBD1. Germline V gene data show CDR1 as SGHAT and CDR2 as FQNNGV. The CDR3 consists of 14 residues. The J segment lost 7 bases and the V segment lost 5 bases, leaving 5 bases of the junction unmatched. Written as DNA, the CDR3 is TGTGCCAGCAGCCAGACAGGGCCCAATTCACCCCTCCACTTT. The encoded protein is CASSQTGPNSPLHF.

The chain carries TRBV13 and TRBJ1-2, with 8 bases identical to TRBD1. The V gene end was trimmed by 0 bases and the J gene end by 8 bases; junction bases not matched to a gene: 2. The V gene's germline CDR1 is PRHDT and CDR2 FYEKMQ (reference sequence). The CDR3 totals 13 residues. The DNA of the CDR3 is TGTGCCAGCAGCTTAGGTCAGGGGGCCGGCTACACCTTC. Protein sequence: CASSLGQGAGYTF.

This clone occurred a few times. The CDR3 bases are TGTGCCAGCAGCTTTTTAGGGGGCTCCTACGAGCAGTACTTC. It translates to CASSFLGGSYEQYF. This chain uses TRBV5-5 with TRBJ2-7; possibly TRBD1 for D (6 bases). Germline CDR1 is SGHKS and CDR2 is YYEKEE (reference sequence). This CDR3 comprises 14 residues. The V end was cut by 2 bases, the J end by 0 bases, with 9 bases between. Filled out from reference TRBV5-5 and TRBJ2-7, the complete variable domain reads DAGVTQSPTHLIKTRGQQVTLRCSPISGHKSVSWYQQVLGQGPQFIFQYYEKEERGRGNFPDRFSARQFPNYSSELNVNALLLGDSALYLCASSFLGGSYEQYFGPGTRLTVT.

V usage is TRBV21-1 and J usage is TRBJ1-2. TRBV21-1 is a listed pseudogene. The CDR3 spans 14 residues. Here the CDR3 reads CASSTLAGWSGYTF. The CDR3 DNA follows: TGTGCCAGCAGCACTTTGGCGGGGTGGAGCGGCTACACCTTC.

This clone has only one observation. The V gene is TRBV28, the J gene TRBJ1-1, with D maybe TRBD1 (6 bases). Germline V lookup: CDR1 MDHEN, CDR2 SYDVKM. This CDR3 is built from 13 residues. V lost 6 bases to trimming and J lost 3 bases, with 11 bases between them. CDR3 sequence reads: CASRTGLHTEAFF. CDR3 nucleotide sequence: TGTGCCAGCAGGACAGGTCTACACACTGAAGCTTTCTTT.

The J gene is TRBJ1-5, the V gene TRBV14; D is ambiguous. Germline loops: CDR1 SGHDN, CDR2 FVKESK. V was cut by 2 bases and J by 7 bases, with 9 bases left in between. CDR3 length equals 13 residues. The CDR3 nucleotides are TGTGCCAGCAGCCAATCGGGAGGCCAGCCCCAGCATTTT. It codes for CASSQSGGQPQHF. Filled out from reference TRBV14 and TRBJ1-5, the complete variable domain reads EAGVTQFPSHSVIEKGQTVTLRCDPISGHDNLYWYRRVMGKEIKFLLHFVKESKQDESGMPNNRFLAERTGGTYSTLKVQPAELEDSGVYFCASSQSGGQPQHFGDGTRLSIL.

This sequence joins TRBV5-1 and TRBJ2-6; D might be TRBD2 (5 bases). CDR3 length: 18 residues. With 0 bases removed from V and 0 bases from J, the gap between germline ends came to 13 bases. Germline assignment: CDR1 SGHRS and CDR2 YFSETQ. The CDR3 DNA follows: TGCGCCAGCAGCTTGGGAAGCGGATCCAGCTCTGGGGCCAACGTCCTGACTTTC. It codes for CASSLGSGSSSGANVLTF. The full variable domain, its missing parts supplied by reference TRBV5-1 and TRBJ2-6, is KAGVTQTPRYLIKTRGQQVTLSCSPISGHRSVSWYQQTPGQGLQFLFEYFSETQRNKGNFPGRFSGRQFSNSRSEMNVSTLELGDSALYLCASSLGSGSSSGANVLTFGAGSRLTVL.

This sequence joins TRBV11-2 and TRBJ2-3; TRBD2 agrees at 14 bases. After removal of 6 bases from V and 8 bases from J, the junction contained 7 bases not matched to a gene. This CDR3 is built from 15 residues. The germline CDR1 and CDR2 sequences are SGHAT and FQNNGV. The chain's CDR3 is CASRLTSGGGPTQYF. The CDR3 region has the DNA TGTGCCAGCAGACTGACTAGCGGGGGGGGACCTACGCAGTATTTT.

This chain links TRBV19 with TRBJ1-2; 7 positions match TRBD1. With V trimmed by 7 bases and J by 4 bases, 12 bases remained unmatched. CDR3 length: 15 amino acids. Germline V gives CDR1 LNHDA, CDR2 SQIVND (reference sequence). CDR3 in DNA: TGTGCCAGTACCCTTACTGGGACAGCATTCTATGGCTACACCTTC. Protein: CASTLTGTAFYGYTF.

The chain carries TRBV28 and TRBJ1-1, with D hard to call. The CDR3 is 11 residues long. Germline V gene sequence: CDR1 MDHEN, CDR2 SYDVKM. Trimming stripped 7 bases from V and 1 base from J, with 4 bases between. The CDR3 loop reads CASIRNTEAFF. CDR3 DNA: TGTGCCAGCATTAGGAACACTGAAGCTTTCTTT.

This clone was counted a single time. The genes are TRBV11-2 and TRBJ1-3; D gene uncertain. Trimming removed 2 bases from V and 0 bases from J, with 8 bases in between. The CDR3 spans 15 residues. Germline values: CDR1 SGHAT, CDR2 FQNNGV. Here the CDR3 DNA reads TGTGCCAGCAGCTTACATCCGGGCTCTGGAAACACCATATATTTT. Protein product: CASSLHPGSGNTIYF. Full variable domain (missing parts from reference TRBV11-2 and TRBJ1-3): EAGVAQSPRYKIIEKRQSVAFWCNPISGHATLYWYQQILGQGPKLLIQFQNNGVVDDSQLPKDRFSAERLKGVDSTLKIQPAKLEDSAVYLCASSLHPGSGNTIYFGEGSWLTVV.

This rearrangement joins TRBV29-1 to TRBJ1-1; 7 bases fit TRBD1. The junction had 9 bases not matched to a gene; V was cut back by 4 bases and J by 1 base. Germline V gene lookup returns CDR1 SQVTM and CDR2 ANQGSEA. CDR3 length: 15 amino acids. In nucleotides, the CDR3 is TGCAGCGTTGTTTCTCCGTGGGACAGGAACACTGAAGCTTTCTTT. It yields the protein CSVVSPWDRNTEAFF.

The chain joins TRBV7-9 to TRBJ2-5, with D maybe TRBD2 (5 bases). Per germline, CDR1 SEHNR and CDR2 FQNEAQ (reference sequence). V was clipped by 9 bases and J by 5 bases, with 16 bases between them. CDR3 length: 13 residues. The CDR3 DNA follows: TGTGCCAGTTCGGACTCGGGCCGGGAGACCCAGTACTTC. Its protein product is CASSDSGRETQYF.

The chain is built from TRBV6-6 and TRBJ2-3; 12 bases fit TRBD2. Germline CDR1 MNHNY, CDR2 SVGAGI (reference sequence). The CDR3 runs to 16 residues. With 9 bases clipped from V and 4 bases from J, the junction kept 11 bases outside the gene matches. The CDR3 is CASRASGGVGSDTQYF. CDR3 bases: TGTGCCAGTAGGGCTAGCGGGGGGGTTGGTTCAGATACGCAGTATTTT.

The chain uses TRBV6-5 and TRBJ1-3, with D hard to call. The CDR3 sequence is 14 residues long. Germline-derived CDR1 and CDR2 are MNHEY and SVGAGI. The V gene lost 8 bases and the J gene lost 0 bases, with 11 bases spanning the gap. The CDR3 loop reads CASRRTDSGNTIYF. For the CDR3, the DNA is TGTGCCAGCCGCCGGACTGACTCTGGAAACACCATATATTTT.

The chain joins TRBV5-6 to TRBJ1-2; D is uncertain. The length of the CDR3 is 15 residues. V lost 3 bases and J 4 bases, leaving 16 bases between the germline ends. In germline, CDR1 is SGHDT, CDR2 YYEEEE. The CDR3, as DNA: TGTGCCAGCAGCTCCTATACGACCGGGGTCTATGGCTACACCTTC. Translation gives CASSSYTTGVYGYTF. Looking up the rest from reference TRBV5-6 and TRBJ1-2 gives the full variable domain: DAGVTQSPTHLIKTRGQQVTLRCSPKSGHDTVSWYQQALGQGPQFIFQYYEEEERQRGNFPDRFSGHQFPNYSSELNVNALLLGDSALYLCASSSYTTGVYGYTFGSGTRLTVV.

The V gene is TRBV28, the J gene TRBJ1-3, with a tentative D call TRBD1 (5 bases). V was pared by 6 bases and J by 0 bases, with 12 bases between. CDR1 is MDHEN, CDR2 SYDVKM, per germline. CDR3 length equals 15 residues. The CDR3 sequence: CASSSPGGSGNTIYF. The CDR3 DNA sequence: TGTGCCAGCAGCAGCCCGGGGGGCTCTGGAAACACCATATATTTT.